Below, 22 T cell receptor beta chains from the same sample are listed, as sequenced in a study of control samples from healthy donors and cancer patients. Clones were read by immunoSEQ multiplex PCR, and TCRdb kept only the in-frame ones, dropping some. The sample records about 18,000 clones, roughly 86% being singletons. The sample taken for sequencing was PBMCs. Every receptor here comes from an older woman with colorectal cancer.

The chain links TRBV3-1 (or the pseudogene TRBV3-2) to TRBJ2-3; no reliable D call. Germline assignment: CDR1 LGHDT and CDR2 YNNKEL (reference sequence). This CDR3 comprises 11 residues. V was trimmed by 0 bases and J by 10 bases, leaving 5 bases between them. In nucleotides, the CDR3 is TGTGCCAGCAGCCAAGATCGGGCGCAGTATTTT. Its protein is CASSQDRAQYF.

This clone was counted only a few times. The CDR3 spells CASSPRLASTDTQYF. DNA for the CDR3: TGCGCCAGCTCTCCCAGGCTAGCGTCCACAGATACGCAGTATTTT. The rearrangement joins TRBV10-2 to TRBJ2-3, with D tentatively TRBD2 (6 bases). V lost 8 bases to trimming and J lost 2 bases, with 17 bases between them. CDR3 size: 15 residues. Germline V lookup: CDR1 WSHSY, CDR2 SAAADI.

The rearrangement joins TRBV10-2 to TRBJ2-7; 9 nucleotides match TRBD2. Germline V lookup: CDR1 WSHSY, CDR2 SAAADI. V lost 10 bases, J lost 1 base, and 11 bases stayed unmatched. The CDR3 is 15 residues long. The CDR3 DNA follows: TGCGCCACCACCGAAGCGGGAGGAGCGTCCTACGAGCAGTACTTC. It yields the protein CATTEAGGASYEQYF.

The chain has TRBV6-5 and TRBJ2-7; tentatively, D is TRBD2 (5 bases). Trimming took 3 bases from V and 0 from J, leaving 12 bases between them. The CDR3 covers 15 residues. CDR1 and CDR2 (germline): MNHEY, SVGAGI. CDR3 nucleotide sequence: TGTGCCAGCAGTTATGGTCCCGGGAACTCCTACGAGCAGTACTTC. Amino acids: CASSYGPGNSYEQYF.

The rearrangement joins TRBV6-6 to TRBJ2-7; TRBD2 agrees at 10 bases. Germline CDR1 MNHNY, CDR2 SVGAGI (reference sequence). V lost 5 bases to trimming and J lost 7 bases; unmatched junction nucleotides: 11. The CDR3 is made up of 15 amino acids. This CDR3 is CASSPPLAGVDEQYF. The CDR3 nucleotides are TGTGCCAGCAGTCCCCCCCTAGCGGGAGTGGATGAGCAGTACTTC.

J is TRBJ2-3 and V is TRBV4-3; D perhaps matches TRBD2 (5 bases). The CDR3 covers 13 residues. Trimming shortened V by 1 base and J by 4 bases, and 6 bases separated the two germline ends. Germline V lookup: CDR1 LGHNA, CDR2 YSLEER. This CDR3 is CASSQVSADTQYF. The CDR3 DNA sequence: TGCGCCAGCAGCCAAGTTAGCGCAGATACGCAGTATTTT.

The V and J genes are TRBV30 and TRBJ1-5; D unclear. Trimming cost V 0 bases and J 1 base, with 22 bases left between them. This CDR3 comprises 19 residues. In germline, CDR1 is GTSNPN, CDR2 SVGIG (reference sequence). CDR3 DNA: TGTGCCTGGAGTGTACCCCGCGACCGGGGAACTCACAGCAATCAGCCCCAGCATTTT. This gives the protein CAWSVPRDRGTHSNQPQHF.

The chain recombines TRBV4-2 with TRBJ1-5, with D unresolved. This CDR3 is 14 amino acids long. Trimming left V 0 bases short and J 4 bases short, with 7 bases between. The germline V gene has CDR1 LGHNA and CDR2 YNFKEQ. The CDR3 is CASSQEVGNQPQHF. CDR3 DNA: TGTGCCAGCAGCCAAGAAGTGGGGAATCAGCCCCAGCATTTT.

This rearrangement joins TRBV3-1 (or the pseudogene TRBV3-2) to TRBJ2-3, with 10 bases aligning to TRBD2. V lost 10 bases, J lost 1 base, and 8 bases stayed unmatched. The germline CDR1 and CDR2 sequences are LGHDT and YNNKEL (reference sequence). The CDR3 loop spans 15 amino acids. CDR3 coding DNA: TGTGCCACTGCGGCAGCGGGGGGGGGCACAGATACGCAGTATTTT. Translating it yields CATAAAGGGTDTQYF.

The chain recombines TRBV4-3 with TRBJ2-5, with D tentatively TRBD1 (5 bases). Germline-derived CDR1 and CDR2 are LGHNA and YSLEER. Trimming took 2 bases from V and 2 from J, leaving 9 bases between them. This CDR3 has 14 amino acids. In nucleotides, the CDR3 is TGCGCCAGCAGCCAATGGGCAGGGCAAGAGACCCAGTACTTC. Its translation: CASSQWAGQETQYF.

The J gene is TRBJ2-7, the V gene TRBV29-1; D unclear. This CDR3 has 15 residues. The V end lost 3 bases, the J end lost 0 bases, and 15 bases lay between the germline ends. Germline V lookup: CDR1 SQVTM, CDR2 ANQGSEA. The CDR3: CSVDGVGTSSYEQYF. The DNA for the CDR3 is TGCAGCGTTGACGGTGTAGGCACCAGCTCCTACGAGCAGTACTTC.

This chain uses TRBV30 with TRBJ2-7; D perhaps matches TRBD1 (6 bases). The CDR3 length is 13 residues. CDR1 and CDR2 (germline): GTSNPN, SVGIG (reference sequence). V was clipped by 0 bases and J by 1 base, with 7 bases between them. CDR3 residues: CAWSVGQSYEQYF. The CDR3, as DNA: TGTGCCTGGAGTGTAGGACAGTCCTACGAGCAGTACTTC.

This rearrangement joins TRBV10-3 to TRBJ2-3; 7 bases line up with TRBD1. Per the germline V gene, CDR1 is ENHRY and CDR2 is SYGVKD. The CDR3 sequence is 13 residues long. The J segment lost 4 bases and the V segment lost 6 bases, leaving 4 bases of the junction unmatched. The CDR3 nucleotides are TGTGCCATCAGCAACGACAGGGCAGATACGCAGTATTTT. Residues: CAISNDRADTQYF.

The chain uses TRBV7-3 and TRBJ1-2; TRBD1 might be the D (5 bases). The CDR3 totals 15 residues. CDR1 SGHTA and CDR2 FQGTGA come from the germline V gene. Deletions cut 5 bases from V and 1 base from J, with 14 bases between. In DNA form, the CDR3 reads TGTGCCAGCAGCCCTGCCCAGGGTTTTAACTATGGCTACACCTTC. Protein: CASSPAQGFNYGYTF.

The rearrangement joins TRBV7-8 to TRBJ2-1, with a tentative D call TRBD2 (6 bases). V was clipped by 5 bases and J by 13 bases, with 15 bases between them. CDR1 SGHVS and CDR2 FQNEAQ come from the germline V gene. CDR3 length equals 12 residues. CDR3 in amino acids: CASSPRLDEQFF. The CDR3 coding sequence is TGTGCCAGCAGCCCTCGACTAGACGAACAGTTCTTC.

The rearrangement uses TRBV5-1 and TRBJ1-6; D remains unclear. V gave up 2 bases and J gave up 0 bases, with 9 bases separating them. The CDR3 is 16 residues long. The germline V gene encodes CDR1 SGHRS and CDR2 YFSETQ. The CDR3 region is CASSLTLSSYNSPLHF. The DNA for the CDR3 is TGCGCCAGCAGCTTAACATTAAGCTCCTATAATTCACCCCTCCACTTT.

The genes are TRBV11-3 and TRBJ2-1; D perhaps matches TRBD2 (5 bases). V was pared by 5 bases and J by 10 bases, with 12 bases between. The germline CDR1 and CDR2 sequences are SGHNT and YENEEA. The CDR3 is made up of 12 amino acids. CDR3 DNA sequence: TGTGCCAGCAGCGGCACTGGCGGGGAGCAGTTCTTC. Its translation is CASSGTGGEQFF.

The genes are TRBV11-3 and TRBJ2-7; 9 positions match TRBD1. CDR1 is SGHNT, CDR2 YENEEA, per germline. This CDR3 has 14 residues. J lost 5 bases, V lost 5 bases, and 7 bases had no gene match. Here the CDR3 DNA reads TGTGCCAGCAGCAGCCGGGACAGGGTCGACGAGCAGTACTTC. Translation: CASSSRDRVDEQYF.

This clone has a handful of counts. This rearrangement joins TRBV24-1 to TRBJ2-1; 7 bases match TRBD2. The CDR3 spans 15 residues. J lost 3 bases, V lost 2 bases, and 3 bases had no gene match. Germline V gene sequence: CDR1 KGHDR, CDR2 SFDVKD. The CDR3 nucleotides read TGTGCCACCAGTGATTCGTGGGGGGGCTACAATGAGCAGTTCTTC. Protein: CATSDSWGGYNEQFF.

The V and J genes are TRBV5-1 and TRBJ1-1; D may be TRBD1 (6 bases). Germline loops: CDR1 SGHRS, CDR2 YFSETQ. V lost 4 bases and J lost 6, with 22 bases in between. This CDR3 has 16 residues. CDR3 DNA sequence: TGCGCCAGCAGCCCGGTACAGGGCCCCCCTCAGGCTGAAGCTTTCTTT. Amino acid sequence: CASSPVQGPPQAEAFF.

The chain is built from TRBV5-8 and TRBJ1-2; the match to TRBD1 covers 7 bases. Germline V gene lookup returns CDR1 SGHTS and CDR2 YDEGEE. The J segment lost 0 bases and the V segment lost 4 bases, leaving 6 bases of the junction unmatched. This CDR3 contains 15 residues. CDR3: CASSVGQLANYGYTF. The CDR3 bases are TGTGCCAGCAGCGTGGGACAGCTCGCTAACTATGGCTACACCTTC.

Written as DNA, the CDR3 is TGTGCCAGCAGCCCCCAGGGCGGTGGGGCCCAAGAGACCCAGTACTTC. Its translation: CASSPQGGGAQETQYF. The rearrangement uses TRBV9 and TRBJ2-5; a possible D gene is TRBD1 (5 bases). CDR1 and CDR2 (germline): SGDLS, YYNGEE. Trimming removed 4 bases at V and 1 base at J, with 17 bases between. This CDR3 spans 16 amino acids.